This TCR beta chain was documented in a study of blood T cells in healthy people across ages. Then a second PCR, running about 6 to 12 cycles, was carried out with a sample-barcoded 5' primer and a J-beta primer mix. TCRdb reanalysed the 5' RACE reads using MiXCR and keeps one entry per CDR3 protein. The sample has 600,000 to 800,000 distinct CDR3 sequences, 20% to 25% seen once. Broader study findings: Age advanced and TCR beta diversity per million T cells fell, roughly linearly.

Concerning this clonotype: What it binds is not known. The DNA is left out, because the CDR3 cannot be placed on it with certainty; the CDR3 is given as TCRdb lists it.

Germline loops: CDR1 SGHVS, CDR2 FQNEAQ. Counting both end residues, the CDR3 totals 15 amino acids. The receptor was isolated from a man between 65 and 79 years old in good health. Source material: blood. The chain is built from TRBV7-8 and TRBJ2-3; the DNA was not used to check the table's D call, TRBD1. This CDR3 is CASSLVGRGTDTQCF.